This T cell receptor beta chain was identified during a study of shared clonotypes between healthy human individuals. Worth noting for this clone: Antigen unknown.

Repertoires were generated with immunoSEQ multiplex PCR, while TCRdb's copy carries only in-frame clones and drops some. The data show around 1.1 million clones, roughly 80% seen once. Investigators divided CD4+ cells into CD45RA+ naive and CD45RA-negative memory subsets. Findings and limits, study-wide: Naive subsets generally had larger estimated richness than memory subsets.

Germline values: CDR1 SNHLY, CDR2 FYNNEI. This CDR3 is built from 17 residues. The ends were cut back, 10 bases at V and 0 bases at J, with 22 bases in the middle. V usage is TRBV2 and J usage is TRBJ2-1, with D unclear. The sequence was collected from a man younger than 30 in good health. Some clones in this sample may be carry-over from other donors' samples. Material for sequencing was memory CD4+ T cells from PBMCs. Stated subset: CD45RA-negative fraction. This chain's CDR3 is CATPGSGPISSYNEQFF. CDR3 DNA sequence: TGTGCCACCCCCGGTAGTGGGCCCATAAGCTCCTACAATGAGCAGTTCTTC.